This TCR beta chain was observed in a study of blood T cell repertoires in COVID-19. Whole-study context: Samples representing acute and convalescent COVID-19 were sourced from the United States, Italy and Spain. From T cells, B-cell-depleted T cells, or PBMCs came the material, which was cDNA or gDNA.

CDR3 length: 15 amino acids. The germline V gene has CDR1 LGHDT and CDR2 YNNKEL (reference sequence). The V end was cut by 3 bases, the J end by 9 bases, with 18 bases between. Only one count was recorded for this clone. As handled by the study authors: Estimation of nucleated cell counts was performed using reference gene primer amplification. Profiling relied on immunoSEQ multiplex PCR, and the TCRdb table lists in-frame clones only, not all of them. That table is the source of V, J and clone size, and D and trimming were worked out from the DNA. The sample lists under 150,000 clones, 84% occurring once.

The J gene is TRBJ2-1, the V gene TRBV3-1 (or the pseudogene TRBV3-2); tentative D call: TRBD2 (5 bases). Source material: peripheral blood. The TCR originated in a woman in her thirties or forties with acute or convalescent COVID-19. CDR3 loop: CASSHLRPEGSEQFF. CDR3 in DNA: TGTGCCAGCAGCCACCTGCGCCCCGAGGGAAGTGAGCAGTTCTTC.